This T cell receptor beta chain was observed in a study of molecular identifiers for immune sequencing clone quantification. TCRdb fed the PCR reads into MiXCR, producing one record per CDR3 protein. The sample records about 630,000 distinct CDR3 sequences, approximately 24% being singletons. This clonotype was detected ten times or more. The sample taken for sequencing was naive CD8+ T cells from blood, with Jurkat cell RNA spiked in. Described subset: FACS-sorted CD8+CD4-CCR7+CD45RA+ naive T cells. This receptor was obtained from a human donor in good health. Some libraries in this study had Jurkat cell RNA spiked in.

CDR3 region: CATSTVVNEQFF. DNA of the CDR3: TGTGCCACCAGCACAGTTGTCAATGAGCAGTTCTTC. This chain joins TRBV15 and TRBJ2-1; D is unclear. V lost 4 bases and J lost 6, with 7 bases in between. CDR3 length: 12 residues. Looked up from germline, CDR1 is LNHNV and CDR2 is YYDKDF (reference sequence).